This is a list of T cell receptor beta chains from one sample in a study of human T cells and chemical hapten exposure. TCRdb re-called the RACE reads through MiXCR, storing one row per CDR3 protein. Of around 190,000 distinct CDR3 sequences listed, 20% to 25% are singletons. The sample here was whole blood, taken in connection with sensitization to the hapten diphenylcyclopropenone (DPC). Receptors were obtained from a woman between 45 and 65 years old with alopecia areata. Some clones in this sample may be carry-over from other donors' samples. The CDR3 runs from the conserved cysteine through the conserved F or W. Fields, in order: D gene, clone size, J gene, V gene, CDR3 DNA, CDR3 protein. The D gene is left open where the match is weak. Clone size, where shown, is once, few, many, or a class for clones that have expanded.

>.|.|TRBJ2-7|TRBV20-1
TGCAGTGCCCAGGGGAGGGGGAACACCTACGAGCAGTACTTC
CSAQGRGNTYEQYF
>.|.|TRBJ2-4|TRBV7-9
TGTGCCAGCAGAACGGGACAAACAAACATTCAGTACTTC
CASRTGQTNIQYF
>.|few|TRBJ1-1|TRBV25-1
TGTGCCAGCAGTCCCCCGTACAGTTACACTGAAGCTTTCTTT
CASSPPYSYTEAFF
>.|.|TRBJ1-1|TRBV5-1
TGCGCCAGCAGCTTGTTTGAGGCGATGAACACTGAAGCTTTCTTT
CASSLFEAMNTEAFF
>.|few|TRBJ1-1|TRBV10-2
TGCGCCAGTGGACAGTCGAACACTGAAGCTTTCTTT
CASGQSNTEAFF
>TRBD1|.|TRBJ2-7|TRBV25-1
TGTGCCAGCTCCTTCCGACAGACAGGGCCGGACGAGCAGTACTTC
CASSFRQTGPDEQYF
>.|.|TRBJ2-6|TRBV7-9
TGTGCCAGCAGCCCGAGGGTTGCCGGGGCCAACGTCCTGACTTTC
CASSPRVAGANVLTF
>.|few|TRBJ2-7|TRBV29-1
TGCAGCGGCGCGGTTGACTCCTACGAGCAGTACTTC
CSGAVDSYEQYF
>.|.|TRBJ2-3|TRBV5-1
TGCGCCAGCAGGCCGGGTGGGACCCGAGATACGCAGTATTTT
CASRPGGTRDTQYF
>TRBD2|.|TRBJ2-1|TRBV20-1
TGCAGTGCTAGAGCCACTAGCGGGAGGTGGGGTGAGCAGTTCTTC
CSARATSGRWGEQFF
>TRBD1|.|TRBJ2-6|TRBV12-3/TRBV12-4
TGTGCCAGCAGTTTTCTTGGACAGGGGGCCGGGGCCAACGTCCTGACTTTC
CASSFLGQGAGANVLTF
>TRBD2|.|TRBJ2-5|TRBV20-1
TGCAGAAAGGGGAGGGAAGAGACCCAGTACTTC
CRKGREETQYF
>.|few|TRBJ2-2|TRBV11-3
TGTGCCAGCAGCCCATCGGTGAACACCGGGGAGCTGTTTTTT
CASSPSVNTGELFF
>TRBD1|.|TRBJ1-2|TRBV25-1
TGTGCCAGCAGTGAATACCTGACAGGGAACTTGTGGGAAGGCTACACCTTC
CASSEYLTGNLWEGYTF
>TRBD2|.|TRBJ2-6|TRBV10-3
TGTGCCATCGGCCGGAGTAGCGGGAGCGGGGCCAACGTCCTGACTTTC
CAIGRSSGSGANVLTF
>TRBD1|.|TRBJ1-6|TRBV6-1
TGTGCCAGCAGTGAACAGGGGGAGAATAATTCACCCCTCCACTTT
CASSEQGENNSPLHF
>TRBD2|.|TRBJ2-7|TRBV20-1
TGCAGTGCTAGAGATAGGAAGCCGGGACTAGCGGGCGCCTACGAGCAGTACTTC
CSARDRKPGLAGAYEQYF
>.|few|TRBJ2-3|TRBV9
TGTGCCAGCAGCGCCCAGGGGACAGATACGCAGTATTTT
CASSAQGTDTQYF
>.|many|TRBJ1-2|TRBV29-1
TGCAGCGTTGTGTGGGGTCATGGCTACACCTTC
CSVVWGHGYTF
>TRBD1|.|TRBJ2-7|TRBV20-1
TGCAGTGCTTCCCGGGACAGTAGCTCCTACGAGCAGTACTTC
CSASRDSSSYEQYF
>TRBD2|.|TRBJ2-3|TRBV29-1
TGCAGCGTCACTAGCGGGGTCACAGATACGCAGTATTTT
CSVTSGVTDTQYF
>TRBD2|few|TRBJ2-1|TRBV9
TGTGCCAGCAGCGTAGGCGGGGGGAAGGCCTACAATGAGCAGTTCTTC
CASSVGGGKAYNEQFF
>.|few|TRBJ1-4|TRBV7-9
TGTGCCAGCAGCTTACAGGAAAAACTGTTTTTT
CASSLQEKLFF
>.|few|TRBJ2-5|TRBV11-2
TGTGCCAGCAGCTTAGTTGCGGGACAACAAGAGACCCAGTACTTC
CASSLVAGQQETQYF
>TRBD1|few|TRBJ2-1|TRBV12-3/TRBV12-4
TGTGCCAGCAGTTTCCTCACAGGGGGTGAGCAGTTCTTC
CASSFLTGGEQFF
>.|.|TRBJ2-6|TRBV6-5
TGTGCCAGCAGTACCCTCCCCTCTGGGGCCAACGTCCTGACTTTC
CASSTLPSGANVLTF
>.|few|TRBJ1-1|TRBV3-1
TGTGCCAGCAGCCAAGGGCGGGCGTGGGGCACTGAAGCTTTCTTT
CASSQGRAWGTEAFF
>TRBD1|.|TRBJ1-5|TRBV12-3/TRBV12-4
TGTGCCAGCAGTTCCGGGACAGGGGGCGTGAAGCCCCAGCATTTT
CASSSGTGGVKPQHF
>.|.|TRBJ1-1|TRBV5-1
TGCGCCAGCAGCTTGTGGTCGGCACTTGGGGCTGAAGCTTTCTTT
CASSLWSALGAEAFF
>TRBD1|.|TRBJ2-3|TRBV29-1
TGCAGCGTCCGCCGGGACAGGGGTCGTGATACGCAGTATTTT
CSVRRDRGRDTQYF
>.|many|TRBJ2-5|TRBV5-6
TGTGCCAGCAGCTTGATCGGTGAGACCCAGTACTTC
CASSLIGETQYF
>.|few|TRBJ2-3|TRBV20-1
TGCAGCGCGGGGGACAGCCGGTCCACAGATACGCAGTATTTT
CSAGDSRSTDTQYF
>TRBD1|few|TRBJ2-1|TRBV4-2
TGTGCCAGCAGCCCTACTGCGAACCCCCGGGACAGGCCAGATGAGCAGTTCTTC
CASSPTANPRDRPDEQFF
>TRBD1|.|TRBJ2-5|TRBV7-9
TGTGCCAGCAGGGGAATACGGACAGGGGAATTGGAGACCCAGTACTTC
CASRGIRTGELETQYF
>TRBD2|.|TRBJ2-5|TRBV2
TGTGCCAGCAGAGTAGCGGGAGAGGAGACCCAGTACTTC
CASRVAGEETQYF
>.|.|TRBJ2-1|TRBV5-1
TGCGCCAGCTGCGAGGATGGAGGAGCGCACTTAGGGCAGTTCTTC
CASCEDGGAHLGQFF
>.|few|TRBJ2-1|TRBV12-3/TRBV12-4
TGTGCCAGCAGTTTCCGACCCGACAATGAGCAGTTCTTC
CASSFRPDNEQFF
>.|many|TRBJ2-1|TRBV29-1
TGCAGCGTCCAGGGACTTCGCTCCTACAATGAGCAGTTCTTC
CSVQGLRSYNEQFF
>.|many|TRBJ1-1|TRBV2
TGTGCCAGCAGAATGGGGGGAAGAACTGAAGCTTTCTTT
CASRMGGRTEAFF
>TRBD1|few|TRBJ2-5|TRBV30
TGTGCCGGGGACAGGGGGCGACAAGAGACCCAGTACTTC
CAGDRGRQETQYF
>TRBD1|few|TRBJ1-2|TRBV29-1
TGCAGCGTTGGGACAGGGGGAAACGGCTACACCTTC
CSVGTGGNGYTF
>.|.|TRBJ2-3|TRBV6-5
TGTGCCAGCAAGGGGGATACGCAGTATTTT
CASKGDTQYF
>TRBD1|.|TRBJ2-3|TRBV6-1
TGTGCCAGCAGTACAGACAGGGCCATAGATACGCAGTATTTT
CASSTDRAIDTQYF
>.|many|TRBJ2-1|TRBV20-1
TGCAGTGCTAGCCCCAGCGAGGCTTTTCTGTTCTTC
CSASPSEAFLFF
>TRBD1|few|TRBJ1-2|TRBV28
TGTGCCAGCAGCCAAACCGACAGGGCCTATGGCTACACCTTC
CASSQTDRAYGYTF
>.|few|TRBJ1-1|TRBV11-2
TGTGCCAGCAGCTTAGCGGGCCGATTTGAAGCTTTCTTT
CASSLAGRFEAFF
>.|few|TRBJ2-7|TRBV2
TGTGCCAGCCGACGACTCCTATCCGCCTACGAGCAGTACTTC
CASRRLLSAYEQYF
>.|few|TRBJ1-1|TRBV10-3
TGTGCCATCAGTGAGTCTACAGTGAACACTGAAGCTTTCTTT
CAISESTVNTEAFF
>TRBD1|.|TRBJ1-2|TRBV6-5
TGTGCCAGCAGTGGACAGGGAACCTATGGCTACACCTTC
CASSGQGTYGYTF
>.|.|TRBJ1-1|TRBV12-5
TGTGCTAGTGGAATGGGATGGAACACTGAAGCTTTCTTT
CASGMGWNTEAFF
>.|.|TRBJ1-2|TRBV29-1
TGCAGCGCCGTGGACAGAACCTCTAACTATGGCTACACCTTC
CSAVDRTSNYGYTF
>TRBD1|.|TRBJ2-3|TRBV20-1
TGCAGTGCTCCCCGTCGACAGGGGAGCACAGATACGCAGTATTTT
CSAPRRQGSTDTQYF
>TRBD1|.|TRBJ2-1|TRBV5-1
TGCGCCAGCAGCCCAGGGGGCAGCTCCTACAATGAGCAGTTCTTC
CASSPGGSSYNEQFF
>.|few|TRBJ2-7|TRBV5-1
TGCGCCAGCAGCTTGGACGGGAACAGCTACTACGAGCAGTACTTC
CASSLDGNSYYEQYF
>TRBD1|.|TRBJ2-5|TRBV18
TGTGCCAGCTCACCCTCGACAGGGGGCTACGTGACCCAGTACTTC
CASSPSTGGYVTQYF
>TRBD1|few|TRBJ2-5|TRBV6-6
TGTGCCAGCAGTTACTCGACCCACACCACCACAGGGGACCCATTACAAGAGACCCAGTACTTC
CASSYSTHTTTGDPLQETQYF
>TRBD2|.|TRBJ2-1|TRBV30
TGTGCCTGGAGCCGTCTGGCGGGAGCGGACAATGAGCAGTTCTTC
CAWSRLAGADNEQFF